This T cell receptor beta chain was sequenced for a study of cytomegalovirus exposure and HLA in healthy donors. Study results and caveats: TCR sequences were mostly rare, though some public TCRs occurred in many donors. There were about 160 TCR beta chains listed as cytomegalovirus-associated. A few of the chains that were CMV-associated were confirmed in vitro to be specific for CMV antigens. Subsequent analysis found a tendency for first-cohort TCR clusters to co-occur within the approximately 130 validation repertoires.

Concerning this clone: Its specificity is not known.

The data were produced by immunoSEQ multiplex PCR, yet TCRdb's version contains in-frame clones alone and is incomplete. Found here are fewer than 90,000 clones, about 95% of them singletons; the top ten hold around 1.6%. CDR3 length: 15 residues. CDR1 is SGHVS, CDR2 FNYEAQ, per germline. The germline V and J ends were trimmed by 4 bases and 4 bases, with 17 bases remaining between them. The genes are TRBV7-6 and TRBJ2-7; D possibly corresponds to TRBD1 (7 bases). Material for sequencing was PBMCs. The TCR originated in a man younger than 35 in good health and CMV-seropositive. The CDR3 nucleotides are TGTGCCAGCAGCTCGGAGGGGGCAGGGGGGTACGAGCAGTACTTC. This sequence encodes CASSSEGAGGYEQYF.